A single sample gave rise to the 18 T cell receptor beta chains below, sequenced in a study of cytomegalovirus exposure and HLA in healthy donors. Clones were sequenced by immunoSEQ multiplex PCR, and TCRdb holds only the in-frame ones, with some missing. The sample carries 140,000 to 150,000 clones, approximately 90% recorded once. The specimen sequenced was PBMCs. The receptor set was obtained from a man younger than 30 in good health and CMV-seropositive.

CDR3 DNA: TGTGCCAGCAGTACAGGGGATCCCTACGAGCAGTACTTC. Its translation: CASSTGDPYEQYF. J is TRBJ2-7 and V is TRBV6-1; 7 positions match TRBD1. From germline, CDR1 is MNHNS and CDR2 SASEGT. V shed 5 bases, J shed 2 bases, and the junction held 3 bases outside the gene matches. The CDR3 is 13 amino acids.

This clone was found a few times. Other nucleotide sequences from this sample produce the same CDR3. The chain combines TRBV11-2 with TRBJ2-7; 9 bases map to TRBD2. The germline V gene has CDR1 SGHAT and CDR2 FQNNGV. The CDR3 length is 13 residues. V gave up 5 bases and J gave up 4 bases; unmatched junction bases: 3. The DNA of the CDR3 is TGTGCCAGCAGCCTAAGCGGGGGGTACGAGCAGTACTTC. Translated, it gives CASSLSGGYEQYF. The full variable domain, its missing parts supplied by reference TRBV11-2 and TRBJ2-7, is EAGVAQSPRYKIIEKRQSVAFWCNPISGHATLYWYQQILGQGPKLLIQFQNNGVVDDSQLPKDRFSAERLKGVDSTLKIQPAKLEDSAVYLCASSLSGGYEQYFGPGTRLTVT.

This chain connects TRBV28 to TRBJ2-7; maybe TRBD2 (5 bases). CDR3 length: 14 amino acids. CDR1 is MDHEN and CDR2 is SYDVKM in the germline V gene. The V gene lost 6 bases and the J gene lost 2 bases, with 14 bases spanning the gap. Here the CDR3 reads CASRPPSGTYEQYF. In nucleotides, the CDR3 is TGTGCCAGCAGACCGCCAAGCGGAACCTACGAGCAGTACTTC.

The chain links TRBV4-1 to TRBJ2-1, with 10 bases fitting TRBD2. CDR3 length: 16 residues. V lost 3 bases, J lost 5 bases, and 7 bases stayed unmatched. The germline gives CDR1 MGHRA, CDR2 YSYEKL. CDR3 sequence reads: CASSHPLAGVNNEQFF. The DNA for the CDR3 is TGCGCCAGCAGCCACCCTCTAGCGGGGGTGAACAATGAGCAGTTCTTC.

This clone was found once. This chain joins TRBV6-5 and TRBJ1-4, with TRBD1 as a possible D gene (6 bases). The CDR3 runs to 14 residues. V lost 2 bases, J lost 7 bases, and 11 bases lay in between. The germline V gene encodes CDR1 MNHEY and CDR2 SVGAGI. CDR3 DNA: TGTGCCAGCAGTTACGGGGGCGGGAGTGAAAAACTGTTTTTT. This encodes CASSYGGGSEKLFF.

The V gene is TRBV25-1, the J gene TRBJ2-2; TRBD2 is a possible D gene (5 bases). Germline V lookup: CDR1 MGHDK, CDR2 SYGVNS. V gave up 4 bases and J gave up 5 bases, with 11 bases separating them. The CDR3 is made up of 14 amino acids. CDR3 sequence reads: CASSGGRETGELFF. CDR3 sequence (DNA): TGTGCCAGCAGTGGAGGGCGTGAAACCGGGGAGCTGTTTTTT. The full variable domain, with the rest looked up from reference TRBV25-1 and TRBJ2-2, is EADIYQTPRYLVIGTGKKITLECSQTMGHDKMYWYQQDPGMELHLIHYSYGVNSTEKGDLSSESTVSRIRTEHFPLTLESARPSHTSQYLCASSGGRETGELFFGEGSRLTVL.

The J gene is TRBJ2-7, the V gene TRBV5-1, with 7 bases lining up with TRBD2. J gave up 6 bases and V 4 bases, and 7 bases lay outside the gene matches. Germline loops: CDR1 SGHRS, CDR2 YFSETQ. The CDR3 is 13 residues long. CDR3 amino acids: CASSGEGRGEQYF. The CDR3 DNA follows: TGCGCCAGCAGCGGGGAGGGGAGAGGCGAGCAGTACTTC.

This sequence joins TRBV30 and TRBJ2-7; the match to TRBD2 covers 7 bases. This CDR3 is built from 12 residues. The germline V gene encodes CDR1 GTSNPN and CDR2 SVGIG (reference sequence). Germline trimming cut 4 bases from V and 3 bases from J; bases unmatched to any gene: 3. The CDR3 spells CAWTSGYYEQYF. The CDR3 region has the DNA TGTGCCTGGACTAGCGGTTACTACGAGCAGTACTTC.

This clone appeared a few times. V and J are TRBV5-5 and TRBJ1-6; D possibly corresponds to TRBD1 (6 bases). From germline, CDR1 is SGHKS and CDR2 YYEKEE (reference sequence). The CDR3 length is 16 residues. Trimming took off 0 bases at V and 5 bases at J, with 12 bases between the two ends. CDR3 loop: CASSLARDTDNSPLHF. Written as DNA, the CDR3 is TGTGCCAGCAGCTTGGCCCGGGACACTGATAATTCACCCCTCCACTTT.

The chain combines TRBV9 with TRBJ2-7, with a weak D call TRBD1 (5 bases). This CDR3 region has 16 residues. Germline CDR1 SGDLS, CDR2 YYNGEE. The V end lost 4 bases, the J end lost 2 bases, and 19 bases lay between the germline ends. The CDR3 nucleotides are TGTGCCAGCAGCCCCTTTTGGGGCAGCCAACCCTACGAGCAGTACTTC. This codes for CASSPFWGSQPYEQYF.

CDR3 DNA: TGTGCCAGCAGCCGGACAGGGCTAGATGGCTACACCTTC. It codes for CASSRTGLDGYTF. The genes are TRBV11-2 and TRBJ1-2, with 8 nucleotides matching TRBD1. Germline CDR1 SGHAT, CDR2 FQNNGV. Trimming removed 5 bases from V and 6 bases from J; junction bases left unmatched: 5. The CDR3 sequence is 13 residues long.

This clone showed up just once. This rearrangement joins TRBV5-4 to TRBJ2-1; 10 positions match TRBD1. This CDR3 comprises 15 residues. Germline lookup yields CDR1 SGHNT and CDR2 YYREEE (reference sequence). The V gene end was trimmed by 5 bases and the J gene end by 5 bases; junction bases not matched to a gene: 7. In DNA, the CDR3 is TGTGCCAGCAGTACCGGGACAGGGGCCCACAATGAGCAGTTCTTC. Its protein product is CASSTGTGAHNEQFF.

The V gene is TRBV7-6, the J gene TRBJ1-4, with 7 positions matching TRBD1. Germline CDR1 and CDR2: SGHVS and FNYEAQ. CDR3 length: 15 amino acids. The ends lost 1 base at V and 5 bases at J; junction bases unmatched: 4. CDR3 DNA: TGTGCCAGCAGCTTAGTTACAGGGGTGAATGAAAAACTGTTTTTT. Translation gives CASSLVTGVNEKLFF. The full variable domain, with the rest looked up from reference TRBV7-6 and TRBJ1-4, is GAGVSQSPRYKVTKRGQDVALRCDPISGHVSLYWYRQALGQGPEFLTYFNYEAQQDKSGLPNDRFSAERPEGSISTLTIQRTEQRDSAMYRCASSLVTGVNEKLFFGSGTQLSVL.

The rearrangement joins TRBV11-2 to TRBJ1-4; 9 bases are a match to TRBD1. The trim removed 4 bases at V and 6 bases at J, leaving 6 bases unmatched. CDR3 size: 15 residues. CDR1 is SGHAT and CDR2 is FQNNGV in the germline V gene. CDR3 region: CASSSLQGAYEKLFF. The CDR3, as DNA: TGTGCCAGCAGCTCTTTACAGGGGGCGTATGAAAAACTGTTTTTT. Filled out from reference TRBV11-2 and TRBJ1-4, the complete variable domain reads EAGVAQSPRYKIIEKRQSVAFWCNPISGHATLYWYQQILGQGPKLLIQFQNNGVVDDSQLPKDRFSAERLKGVDSTLKIQPAKLEDSAVYLCASSSLQGAYEKLFFGSGTQLSVL.

The V gene is TRBV6-1, the J gene TRBJ1-5, with unresolved D. The CDR3 runs to 13 residues. The germline CDR1 and CDR2 sequences are MNHNS and SASEGT. V lost 7 bases to trimming and J lost 10 bases, with 17 bases between them. CDR3 residues: CASIKTSPGPQHF. The CDR3 region has the DNA TGTGCCAGCATTAAGACATCACCCGGACCCCAGCATTTT.

This rearrangement joins TRBV28 to TRBJ2-7, with D possibly TRBD1 on 5 matching bases. Germline-derived CDR1 and CDR2 are MDHEN and SYDVKM. V lost 4 bases and J 5 bases, leaving 15 bases between the germline ends. The CDR3 runs to 14 residues. The chain's CDR3 is CASSWGRTGHEQYF. CDR3 bases: TGTGCCAGCAGTTGGGGCAGGACCGGGCACGAGCAGTACTTC.

The genes are TRBV5-1 and TRBJ2-2; TRBD1 matches 10 bases. CDR1 is SGHRS and CDR2 is YFSETQ in the germline V gene. V gave up 3 bases and J gave up 4 bases; unmatched junction bases: 3. This CDR3 is built from 15 residues. The CDR3 loop is CASSSWTGGTGELFF. The CDR3 DNA reads TGCGCCAGCAGCTCGTGGACAGGGGGCACCGGGGAGCTGTTTTTT.

This rearrangement joins TRBV28 to TRBJ2-1; 8 bases are shared with TRBD1. The CDR3 sequence is 18 residues long. The V gene's germline CDR1 is MDHEN and CDR2 SYDVKM. After removal of 3 bases from V and 8 bases from J, the junction contained 18 bases not matched to a gene. CDR3 sequence: CASSFPLGAGGTADEQFF. The CDR3 bases are TGTGCCAGCAGTTTTCCTCTGGGGGCAGGGGGCACCGCGGATGAGCAGTTCTTC.